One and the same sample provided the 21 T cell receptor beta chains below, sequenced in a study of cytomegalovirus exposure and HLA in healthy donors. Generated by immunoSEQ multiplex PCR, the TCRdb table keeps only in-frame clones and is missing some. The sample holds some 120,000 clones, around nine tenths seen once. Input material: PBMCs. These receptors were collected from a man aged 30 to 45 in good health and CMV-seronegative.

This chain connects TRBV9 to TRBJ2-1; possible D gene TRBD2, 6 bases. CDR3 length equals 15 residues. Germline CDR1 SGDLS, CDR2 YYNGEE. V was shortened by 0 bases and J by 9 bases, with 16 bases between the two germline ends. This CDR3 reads CASSVVEWGGGEQFF. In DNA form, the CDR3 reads TGTGCCAGCAGCGTAGTAGAATGGGGAGGCGGTGAGCAGTTCTTC.

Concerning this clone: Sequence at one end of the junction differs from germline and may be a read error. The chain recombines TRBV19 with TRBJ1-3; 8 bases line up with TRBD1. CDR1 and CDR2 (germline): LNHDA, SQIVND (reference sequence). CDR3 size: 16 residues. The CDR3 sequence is CASRLAAGGRGNTIYF. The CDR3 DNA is TGTGCGAGTAGACTTGCTGCAGGGGGCCGTGGAAACACCATATATTTT.

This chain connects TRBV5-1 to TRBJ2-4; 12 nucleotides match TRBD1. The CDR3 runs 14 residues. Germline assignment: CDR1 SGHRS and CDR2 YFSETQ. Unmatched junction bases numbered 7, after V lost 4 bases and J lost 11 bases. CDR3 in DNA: TGCGCCAGCAGCGCTCCGGGACAGGGGGCTCTTCAGTACTTC. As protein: CASSAPGQGALQYF.

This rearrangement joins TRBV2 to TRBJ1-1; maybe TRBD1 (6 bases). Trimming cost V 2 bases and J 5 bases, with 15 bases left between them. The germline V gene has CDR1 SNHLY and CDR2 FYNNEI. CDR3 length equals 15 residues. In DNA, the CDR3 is TGTGCCAGCAGTGAAATGAGGGGGTTGAGAACTGAAGCTTTCTTT. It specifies CASSEMRGLRTEAFF.

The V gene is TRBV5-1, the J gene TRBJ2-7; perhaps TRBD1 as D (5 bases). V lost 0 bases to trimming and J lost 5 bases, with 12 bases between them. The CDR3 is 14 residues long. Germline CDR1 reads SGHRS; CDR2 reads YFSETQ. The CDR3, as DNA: TGCGCCAGCAGCTTGGAACAGGCTCGGGACGAGCAGTACTTC. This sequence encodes CASSLEQARDEQYF.

The CDR3 nucleotides are TGTGCTAGTGGTTTGGTACAGGTGGCGGGGAGCAATCAGCCCCAGCATTTT. It specifies CASGLVQVAGSNQPQHF. The genes are TRBV12-5 and TRBJ1-5, with D tentatively TRBD1 (5 bases). V was clipped by 0 bases and J by 1 base, with 13 bases between them. This CDR3 has 17 residues. Per germline, CDR1 LGHNT and CDR2 FRNRAP.

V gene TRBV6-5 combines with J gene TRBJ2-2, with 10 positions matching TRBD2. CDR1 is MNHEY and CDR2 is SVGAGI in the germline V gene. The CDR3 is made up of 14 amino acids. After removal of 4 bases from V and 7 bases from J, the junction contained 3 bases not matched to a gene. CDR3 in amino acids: CASSSGLANGELFF. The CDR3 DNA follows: TGTGCCAGCAGTTCGGGACTAGCGAACGGGGAGCTGTTTTTT.

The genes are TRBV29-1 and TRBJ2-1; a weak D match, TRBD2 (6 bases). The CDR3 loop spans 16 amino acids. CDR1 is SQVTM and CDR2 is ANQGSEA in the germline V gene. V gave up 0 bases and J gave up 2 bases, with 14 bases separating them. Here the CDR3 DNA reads TGCAGCGTTGAAGATCCTATTATAGCGGCCTACAATGAGCAGTTCTTC. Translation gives CSVEDPIIAAYNEQFF.

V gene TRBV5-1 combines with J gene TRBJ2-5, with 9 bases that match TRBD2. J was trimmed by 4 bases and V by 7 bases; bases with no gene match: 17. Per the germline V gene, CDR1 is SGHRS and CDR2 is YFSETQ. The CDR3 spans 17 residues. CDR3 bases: TGCGCCAGCCGTTCTACTGGGTCGACAGCGGGAGGAGAGACCCAGTACTTC. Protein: CASRSTGSTAGGETQYF.

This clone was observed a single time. The DNA of the CDR3 is TGCGCCAGCAGCTTCGGGACTAGGGACAATGAGCAGTTCTTC. Residues: CASSFGTRDNEQFF. The rearrangement links TRBV5-1 to TRBJ2-1; 8 bases are shared with TRBD2. Unmatched junction bases numbered 3, after V lost 2 bases and J lost 5 bases. Germline CDR1 SGHRS, CDR2 YFSETQ. There are 14 residues in the CDR3.

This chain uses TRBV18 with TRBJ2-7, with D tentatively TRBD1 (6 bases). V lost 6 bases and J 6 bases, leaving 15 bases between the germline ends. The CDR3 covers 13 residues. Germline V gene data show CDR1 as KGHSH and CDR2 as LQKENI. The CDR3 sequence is CASSLTGSGEQYF. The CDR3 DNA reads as TGTGCCAGCTCCCTTACAGGGTCGGGCGAGCAGTACTTC.

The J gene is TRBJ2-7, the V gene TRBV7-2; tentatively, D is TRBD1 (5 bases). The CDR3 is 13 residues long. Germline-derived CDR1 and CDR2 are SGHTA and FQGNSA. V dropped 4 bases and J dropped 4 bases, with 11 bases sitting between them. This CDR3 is CASSSQGAYEQYF. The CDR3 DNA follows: TGTGCCAGCAGCTCCCAGGGTGCGTACGAGCAGTACTTC.

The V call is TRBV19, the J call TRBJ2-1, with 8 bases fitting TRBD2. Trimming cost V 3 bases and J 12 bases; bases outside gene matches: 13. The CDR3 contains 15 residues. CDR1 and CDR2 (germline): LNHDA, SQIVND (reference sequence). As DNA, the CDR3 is TGTGCCAGTAGTATCCTGGATAGCGGGACCCAGGGGCAGTTCTTC. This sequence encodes CASSILDSGTQGQFF.

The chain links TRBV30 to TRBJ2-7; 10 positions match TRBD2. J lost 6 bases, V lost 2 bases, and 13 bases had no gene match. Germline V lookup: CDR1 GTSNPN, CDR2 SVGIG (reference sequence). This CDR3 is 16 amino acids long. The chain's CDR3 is CAWSKKPGLALSEQYF. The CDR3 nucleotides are TGTGCCTGGAGTAAAAAACCGGGACTAGCGTTAAGCGAGCAGTACTTC.

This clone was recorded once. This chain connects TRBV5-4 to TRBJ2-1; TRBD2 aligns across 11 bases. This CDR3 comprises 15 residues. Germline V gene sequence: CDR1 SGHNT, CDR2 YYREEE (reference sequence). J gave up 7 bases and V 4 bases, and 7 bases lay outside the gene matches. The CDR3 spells CASSTSGRAFNEQFF. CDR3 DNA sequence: TGTGCCAGCAGCACTAGCGGGAGAGCCTTTAATGAGCAGTTCTTC. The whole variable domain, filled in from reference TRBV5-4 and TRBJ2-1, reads ETGVTQSPTHLIKTRGQQVTLRCSSQSGHNTVSWYQQALGQGPQFIFQYYREEENGRGNFPPRFSGLQFPNYSSELNVNALELDDSALYLCASSTSGRAFNEQFFGPGTRLTVL.

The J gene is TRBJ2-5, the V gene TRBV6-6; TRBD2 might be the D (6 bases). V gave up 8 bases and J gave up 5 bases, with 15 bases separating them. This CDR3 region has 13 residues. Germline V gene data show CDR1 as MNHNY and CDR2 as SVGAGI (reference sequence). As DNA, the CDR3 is TGTGCCAGCGCGGGGTTTATGTCGGAGACCCAGTACTTC. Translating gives CASAGFMSETQYF.

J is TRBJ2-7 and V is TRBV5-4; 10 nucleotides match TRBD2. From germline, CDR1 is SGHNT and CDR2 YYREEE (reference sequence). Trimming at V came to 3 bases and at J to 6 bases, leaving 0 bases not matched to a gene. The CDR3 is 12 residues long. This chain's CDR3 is CASSWTSGEQYF. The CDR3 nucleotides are TGTGCCAGCAGCTGGACTAGCGGCGAGCAGTACTTC.

DNA for the CDR3: TGTGCCAGCAGCCTCCGGGCGTGGCGGGAGGTCACAGATACGCAGTATTTT. It is translated as CASSLRAWREVTDTQYF. This rearrangement joins TRBV9 to TRBJ2-3, with 8 bases aligning to TRBD2. The CDR3 runs 17 residues. The V gene's germline CDR1 is SGDLS and CDR2 YYNGEE. V shed 4 bases, J shed 2 bases, and the junction held 12 bases outside the gene matches. Full variable domain (remainder filled in from reference TRBV9 and TRBJ2-3): DSGVTQTPKHLITATGQRVTLRCSPRSGDLSVYWYQQSLDQGLQFLIQYYNGEERAKGNILERFSAQQFPDLHSELNLSSLELGDSALYFCASSLRAWREVTDTQYFGPGTRLTVL.

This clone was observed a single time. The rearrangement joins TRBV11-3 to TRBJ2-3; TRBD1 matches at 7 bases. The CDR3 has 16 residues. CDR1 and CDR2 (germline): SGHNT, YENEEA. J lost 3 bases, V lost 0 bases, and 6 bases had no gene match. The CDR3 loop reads CASSLDGPGQTDTQYF. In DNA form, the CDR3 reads TGTGCCAGCAGCTTAGATGGGCCGGGACAGACAGATACGCAGTATTTT.

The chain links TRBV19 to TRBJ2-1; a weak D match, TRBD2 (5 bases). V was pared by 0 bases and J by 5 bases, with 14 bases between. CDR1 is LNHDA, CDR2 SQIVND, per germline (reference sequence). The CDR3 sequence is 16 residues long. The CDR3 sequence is CASSIEPLGVDNEQFF. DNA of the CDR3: TGTGCCAGTAGTATAGAGCCACTAGGTGTTGACAATGAGCAGTTCTTC. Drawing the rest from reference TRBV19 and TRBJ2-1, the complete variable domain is DGGITQSPKYLFRKEGQNVTLSCEQNLNHDAMYWYRQDPGQGLRLIYYSQIVNDFQKGDIAEGYSVSREKKESFPLTVTSAQKNPTAFYLCASSIEPLGVDNEQFFGPGTRLTVL.

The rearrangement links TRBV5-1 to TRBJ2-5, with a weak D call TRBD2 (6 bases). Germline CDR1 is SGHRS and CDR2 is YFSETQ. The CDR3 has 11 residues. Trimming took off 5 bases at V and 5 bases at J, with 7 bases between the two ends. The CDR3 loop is CASREGETQYF. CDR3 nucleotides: TGCGCCAGCAGGGAGGGGGAGACCCAGTACTTC.